Below, one T cell receptor beta chain is given with its context. This specimen includes other DNA sequences encoding the same CDR3. The record originates from a study of blood T cell repertoires in COVID-19. Sequencing was performed with immunoSEQ multiplex PCR; in TCRdb, only in-frame clones are kept and a portion is missing. The sample contains around 150,000 clones, roughly 83% of which appear only once. V lost 0 bases to trimming and J lost 3 bases, with 9 bases between them. The CDR3 is 14 residues long. Germline loops: CDR1 SGHRS, CDR2 YFSETQ. This TCR was sampled from a woman aged 55-75 years who had recovered from COVID-19. Sequenced sample: PBMCs or T cells enriched from blood (not recorded which). This sequence joins TRBV5-1 and TRBJ1-1; D unclear. This chain's CDR3 is CASSLAGGDTEAFF. CDR3 sequence (DNA): TGCGCCAGCAGCTTGGCGGGTGGAGACACTGAAGCTTTCTTT.